A selection of T cell receptor beta chains follows, all from one sample in a study of blood T cell repertoires in COVID-19. Using immunoSEQ multiplex PCR, the repertoire was profiled, and TCRdb retains in-frame clones only, with some absent. This sample has approximately 110,000 clones; 75% to 90% occur once, and the top ten carry approximately 1%. The sequenced sample consisted of peripheral blood. These receptors all stem from a human donor in a cohort sampled during active COVID-19. CDR3s include the opening cysteine and the closing phenylalanine or tryptophan. Fields, in order: J gene, clone size, V gene, D gene, CDR3 length, CDR3 DNA, CDR3 protein. D genes are given only for firm matches. The size of a clone is reported for some rows only, either as once, few or many, or as a class for expanded clones.

>TRBJ1-1|NA|TRBV18|NA|17
TGTGCCAGCTCACCAGTCCTGCAGGGGACCATGAGCACTGAAGCTTTCTTT
CASSPVLQGTMSTEAFF
>TRBJ2-3|NA|TRBV24-1|TRBD1|15
TGTGCCACCAGTGATAGGGACAGACACACAGATACGCAGTATTTT
CATSDRDRHTDTQYF
>TRBJ2-3|NA|TRBV25-1|NA|10
TGTGCCACCAGGGCAAATACGCAGTATTTT
CATRANTQYF
>TRBJ2-5|NA|TRBV7-9|NA|18
TGTGCCAGCAGCTTAGGGCGCTGGGCTAGCGAGAGAGAAGAGACCCAGTACTTC
CASSLGRWASEREETQYF
>TRBJ2-5|NA|TRBV6-5|TRBD2|14
TGTGCCAGCAGGGCCGGGACTATCCAAGAGACCCAGTACTTC
CASRAGTIQETQYF
>TRBJ1-2|medium-sized|TRBV5-4|NA|15
TGTGCCCCGACCAGGCAGGGATCGGCTAACTATGGCTACACCTTC
CAPTRQGSANYGYTF
>TRBJ2-3|NA|TRBV4-3|NA|15
TGCGCCAGCAGCCATGCCGGGACTAGCACAGATACGCAGTATTTT
CASSHAGTSTDTQYF
>TRBJ1-2|NA|TRBV7-9|NA|16
TGTGCCAGCAACCCGACTTCCGGGGTGGGAGGCTATGGCTACACCTTC
CASNPTSGVGGYGYTF
>TRBJ1-2|NA|TRBV11-2|NA|13
TGTGCCAGCAGCTTAGGGGGAGGCTATGGCTACACCTTC
CASSLGGGYGYTF
>TRBJ1-5|once|TRBV7-2|NA|15
TGTGCCAGCAGCTTAGCCGGGACTTCGAATCAGCCCCAGCATTTT
CASSLAGTSNQPQHF
>TRBJ2-5|NA|TRBV3-1/TRBV3-2|NA|17
TGTGCCAGCAGCCAAGAAGTTGACAGTTATCACAGGGAGACCCAGTACTTC
CASSQEVDSYHRETQYF
>TRBJ1-4|NA|TRBV18|NA|15
TGTGCCAGCTCCCCCGTTAGAGGCAATATCGAAAAACTGTTTTTT
CASSPVRGNIEKLFF
>TRBJ1-5|NA|TRBV28|TRBD1|16
TGTGCCAGCAGCCGACGACAGGGTGACGGCAATCAGCCCCAGCATTTT
CASSRRQGDGNQPQHF
>TRBJ1-2|NA|TRBV29-1|TRBD1|13
TGCAGCGGGGGGACAGGGAGCAACTATGGCTACACCTTC
CSGGTGSNYGYTF
>TRBJ1-5|NA|TRBV19|NA|16
TGTGCCAGTTCACGGCAGCGACAGGTCCAGAATCAGCCCCAGCATTTT
CASSRQRQVQNQPQHF
>TRBJ2-7|NA|TRBV5-1|NA|14
TGCGCCAGCAGCTTGGATTCCAGGAACTACGAGCAGTACTTC
CASSLDSRNYEQYF
>TRBJ1-1|few|TRBV7-9|NA|16
TGTGCCAGCAGCGATAGGGTGAGGGCGGGCAACACTGAAGCTTTCTTT
CASSDRVRAGNTEAFF
>TRBJ2-1|NA|TRBV18|NA|15
TGTGCCAGCTCACCTCCCGGGACAAAGAACAATGAGCAGTTCTTC
CASSPPGTKNNEQFF
>TRBJ2-2|NA|TRBV2|NA|13
TGTGCCAGCAGTGAAGCCCCTCTCGGGGAGCTGTTTTTT
CASSEAPLGELFF
>TRBJ2-1|NA|TRBV24-1|TRBD2|11
TGTGCCACCAGATGGCGGGAGGAGCAGTTCTTC
CATRWREEQFF
>TRBJ2-3|NA|TRBV5-8|TRBD1|19
TGTGCCAGCAGCTTGGAGCAGGGGGGGACAGGGGGCAGAACAGATACGCAGTATTTT
CASSLEQGGTGGRTDTQYF
>TRBJ1-1|NA|TRBV5-1|NA|13
TGCGCCAGCAGCATGGGCGGTTCCACTGAAGCTTTCTTT
CASSMGGSTEAFF
>TRBJ1-2|NA|TRBV18|TRBD1|16
TGTGCCAGCTCAACGGGACAGGGGATGATGTTGGGTGGCTACACCTTC
CASSTGQGMMLGGYTF
>TRBJ1-1|NA|TRBV5-6|TRBD1|14
TGTGCCAGCACCCGACCGGGACAGGACACTGAAGCTTTCTTT
CASTRPGQDTEAFF
>TRBJ1-1|NA|TRBV7-2|NA|15
TGTGCCAGCAGCCTTACTCAGGGGACGAACACTGAAGCTTTCTTT
CASSLTQGTNTEAFF
>TRBJ1-4|once|TRBV7-2|NA|15
TGTGCCAGCAGCTTAAGCGGCGCGTCTAATGAAAAACTGTTTTTT
CASSLSGASNEKLFF
>TRBJ2-4|NA|TRBV4-1|TRBD1|17
TGCGCCAGCAGCCCCTCACCAACGGGACAGGGCAAAAACATTCAGTACTTC
CASSPSPTGQGKNIQYF
>TRBJ2-7|NA|TRBV28|NA|15
TGTGCCAGCAGTTCCTCACTGGTTGCCTCCTACGAGCAGTACTTC
CASSSSLVASYEQYF
>TRBJ1-1|NA|TRBV7-2|NA|14
TGTGCCAGCAGTAGGTCGACTTTGAACACTGAAGCTTTCTTT
CASSRSTLNTEAFF
>TRBJ2-7|once|TRBV6-6|TRBD2|15
TGTGCCAGCAGTTACCTTAGCGGGATATCCGACGAGCAGTACTTC
CASSYLSGISDEQYF
>TRBJ2-1|NA|TRBV5-1|NA|14
TGCGCCAGCAGACGCCGCCTAGGGGCAAATGAGCAGTTCTTC
CASRRRLGANEQFF
>TRBJ2-5|NA|TRBV12-5|TRBD1|17
TGTGCTAGTGGCCCCGGACAGGGGTTTTTCGCACAAGAGACCCAGTACTTC
CASGPGQGFFAQETQYF
>TRBJ2-7|NA|TRBV6-2/TRBV6-3|NA|16
TGTGCCAGCAGTTACTCGGGACACGAAAATTCCTACGAGCAGTACTTC
CASSYSGHENSYEQYF
>TRBJ2-3|NA|TRBV7-2|TRBD1|18
TGTGCCAGCAGCCCACACCAACGGACAGGGCCTAGCACAGATACGCAGTATTTT
CASSPHQRTGPSTDTQYF
>TRBJ2-2|NA|TRBV6-2/TRBV6-3|NA|13
TGTGCCAGCAGTACGGAGGGGACCGGGGAGCTGTTTTTT
CASSTEGTGELFF
>TRBJ2-5|few|TRBV11-3|TRBD2|17
TGTGCCAGCAGCTCGTGGGGACTAGCGGGGGTCCAAGAGACCCAGTACTTC
CASSSWGLAGVQETQYF
>TRBJ2-7|NA|TRBV25-1|NA|11
TGTGCCAGCCAGGGTTTCCACGAGCAGTACTTC
CASQGFHEQYF
>TRBJ1-2|NA|TRBV5-6|TRBD1|13
TGTGCCAGCAGCGGACAGGGTAAATATGGCTACACCTTC
CASSGQGKYGYTF
>TRBJ1-1|NA|TRBV12-2|NA|15
TGTGCAAGTCGCTTAGCGAGGCGAGGCGGCACTGAAGCTTTCTTT
CASRLARRGGTEAFF
>TRBJ2-7|NA|TRBV5-1|TRBD1|17
TGCGCCAGCAGCTTGGTCCGCCCGGGACAGGGATCCTACGAGCAGTACTTC
CASSLVRPGQGSYEQYF
>TRBJ2-5|NA|TRBV24-1|TRBD1|16
TGTGCCACCAGTGATCCGGACAGGGATGGAGGAGAGACCCAGTACTTC
CATSDPDRDGGETQYF